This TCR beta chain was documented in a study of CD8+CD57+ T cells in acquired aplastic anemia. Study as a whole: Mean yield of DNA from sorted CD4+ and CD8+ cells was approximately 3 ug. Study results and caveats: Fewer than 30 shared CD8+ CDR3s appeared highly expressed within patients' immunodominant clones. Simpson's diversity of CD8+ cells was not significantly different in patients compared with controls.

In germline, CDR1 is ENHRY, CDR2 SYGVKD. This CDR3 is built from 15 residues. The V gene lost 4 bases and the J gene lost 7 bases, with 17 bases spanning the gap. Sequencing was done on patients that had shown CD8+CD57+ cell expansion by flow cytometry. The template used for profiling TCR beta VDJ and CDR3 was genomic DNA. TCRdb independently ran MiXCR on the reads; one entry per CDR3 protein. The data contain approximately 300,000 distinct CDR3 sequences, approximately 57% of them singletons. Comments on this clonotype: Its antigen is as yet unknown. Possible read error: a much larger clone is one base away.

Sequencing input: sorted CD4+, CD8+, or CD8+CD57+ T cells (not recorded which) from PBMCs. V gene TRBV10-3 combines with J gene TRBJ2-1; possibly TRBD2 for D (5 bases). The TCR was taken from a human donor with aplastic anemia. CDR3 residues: CAISGDTEGKNEQFF. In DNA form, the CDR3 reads TGTGCCATCAGTGGTGACACAGAGGGTAAAAATGAGCAGTTCTTC.